Reported below is one TCR beta chain. Its antigen is undetermined. The source of the sample is a study of glioma-infiltrating T cells after dendritic cell vaccination. Background on the study: The vaccine used monocyte-derived dendritic cells pulsed overnight with autologous tumor lysate. At biweekly intervals, patients got three intradermal dendritic cell vaccine injections. Study-level results: Higher pretreatment TIL content predicted longer progression-free time and survival.

The CDR3 contains 16 residues. The germline CDR1 and CDR2 sequences are SGHAT and FQNNGV. V was pared by 2 bases and J by 4 bases, with 14 bases between. Profiled with immunoSEQ multiplex PCR; TCRdb holds only in-frame clones, not every one. The sample includes 25,000 to 35,000 clones, approximately 91% seen only once; the top ten take less than 2.5%. This clonotype was obtained from a human donor with glioblastoma. The sample was blood, taken before dendritic cell vaccination. The chain uses TRBV11-2 and TRBJ2-2; TRBD2 is a possible D gene (5 bases). The CDR3 coding sequence is TGTGCCAGCAGCTTAACCTACGGGGTGAGCACCGGGGAGCTGTTTTTT. This codes for CASSLTYGVSTGELFF.